These 26 T cell receptor beta chains came from one sample sequenced in a study of cytomegalovirus exposure and HLA in healthy donors. Researchers ran the PCR with 60 Vbeta and 13 Jbeta primers. Only in-frame clones appear in the TCRdb table, and some are missing; sequencing was by immunoSEQ multiplex PCR. This sample's table reports about 67,000 clones. Material for sequencing was PBMCs. All receptors come from a woman aged 35 to 49 in good health and CMV-seropositive.

The chain employs TRBV5-6 and TRBJ2-4, with 7 bases aligning to TRBD2. The trim removed 1 base at V and 4 bases at J, leaving 5 bases unmatched. This CDR3 region has 15 residues. CDR1 is SGHDT, CDR2 YYEEEE, per germline. The CDR3 sequence: CASSLIAGEKNIQYF. CDR3 bases: TGTGCCAGCAGCTTGATCGCGGGAGAAAAAAACATTCAGTACTTC.

The chain carries TRBV19 and TRBJ2-7; TRBD2 agrees at 14 bases. This CDR3 has 16 amino acids. Germline lookup yields CDR1 LNHDA and CDR2 SQIVND (reference sequence). V lost 5 bases and J lost 3; bases outside the gene matches: 6. The CDR3 region is CASSYGGLAGVYEQYF. DNA for the CDR3: TGTGCCAGTAGTTACGGGGGACTAGCGGGAGTCTACGAGCAGTACTTC. Full variable domain (outside the CDR3, taken from reference TRBV19 and TRBJ2-7): DGGITQSPKYLFRKEGQNVTLSCEQNLNHDAMYWYRQDPGQGLRLIYYSQIVNDFQKGDIAEGYSVSREKKESFPLTVTSAQKNPTAFYLCASSYGGLAGVYEQYFGPGTRLTVT.

The chain uses TRBV6-1 and TRBJ1-1; D unclear. The CDR3 runs to 14 residues. Trimming took 2 bases from V and 1 from J, leaving 8 bases between them. Germline V gene lookup returns CDR1 MNHNS and CDR2 SASEGT. The CDR3 DNA reads TGTGCCAGCAGTGAACTACGGAGGAACACTGAAGCTTTCTTT. It yields the protein CASSELRRNTEAFF.

The rearrangement joins TRBV13 to TRBJ2-1; D call uncertain. The CDR3 is made up of 11 amino acids. Germline values: CDR1 PRHDT, CDR2 FYEKMQ (reference sequence). V was clipped by 3 bases and J by 11 bases, with 8 bases between them. In nucleotides, the CDR3 is TGTGCCAGCAGCTTCCGAGAGAAGCAGTTCTTC. Protein: CASSFREKQFF.

The chain joins TRBV6-5 to TRBJ2-2, with D tentatively TRBD1 (6 bases). V was trimmed by 8 bases and J by 6 bases, leaving 19 bases between them. Germline values: CDR1 MNHEY, CDR2 SVGAGI. CDR3 size: 15 residues. The CDR3 reads CASGPTNRESGELFF. The CDR3 coding sequence is TGTGCCAGCGGCCCTACCAACAGGGAATCCGGGGAGCTGTTTTTT.

The rearrangement joins TRBV6-6 to TRBJ2-7; 9 bases match TRBD2. The CDR3 covers 16 residues. Germline CDR1 and CDR2: MNHNY and SVGAGI (reference sequence). The junction had 13 bases not matched to a gene; V was cut back by 6 bases and J by 4 bases. The CDR3 sequence: CASSGPGPSGTYEQYF. In DNA form, the CDR3 reads TGTGCCAGCAGCGGACCCGGGCCTAGCGGGACTTACGAGCAGTACTTC.

The CDR3, as DNA: TGTGCCAGCAGCTTAACGGGGGGATACACAGATACGCAGTATTTT. Amino acid sequence: CASSLTGGYTDTQYF. The rearrangement links TRBV7-3 to TRBJ2-3, with D perhaps matching TRBD2 (6 bases). Deletions cut 0 bases from V and 2 bases from J, with 9 bases between. This CDR3 comprises 15 residues. Germline V gene data show CDR1 as SGHTA and CDR2 as FQGTGA.

The chain joins TRBV14 to TRBJ1-2, with a weak D call TRBD1 (6 bases). CDR3 length: 15 residues. Looked up from germline, CDR1 is SGHDN and CDR2 is FVKESK. Trimming removed 0 bases at V and 5 bases at J, with 13 bases between. CDR3 DNA: TGTGCCAGCAGCCAAGAAGTAGGGGGAGAATATGGCTACACCTTC. Its translation is CASSQEVGGEYGYTF.

This chain uses TRBV5-1 with TRBJ2-7; 9 bases map to TRBD2. Looked up from germline, CDR1 is SGHRS and CDR2 is YFSETQ. The CDR3 extends over 16 amino acids. Trimming took 0 bases from V and 7 from J; bases not matched to a gene: 11. CDR3 loop: CASSLGVSGSLWEQYF. The CDR3 DNA reads as TGCGCCAGCAGCTTGGGCGTTAGCGGGAGCCTCTGGGAGCAGTACTTC. The full variable domain, rest sourced from reference TRBV5-1 and TRBJ2-7, is KAGVTQTPRYLIKTRGQQVTLSCSPISGHRSVSWYQQTPGQGLQFLFEYFSETQRNKGNFPGRFSGRQFSNSRSEMNVSTLELGDSALYLCASSLGVSGSLWEQYFGPGTRLTVT.

The chain employs TRBV6-4 and TRBJ1-2; 11 bases align to TRBD1. V gave up 4 bases and J gave up 8 bases; unmatched junction bases: 6. The V gene's germline CDR1 is MRHNA and CDR2 SNTAGT. The CDR3 runs to 14 residues. CDR3: CASSGGQGAQGYTF. DNA of the CDR3: TGTGCCAGCAGTGGAGGACAGGGGGCGCAAGGCTACACCTTC.

In DNA form, the CDR3 reads TGTGCCAGCAGTTTAGGACTTCAAGGGGGCACTGAAGCTTTCTTT. The encoded protein is CASSLGLQGGTEAFF. This rearrangement joins TRBV28 to TRBJ1-1; maybe TRBD1 (6 bases). This CDR3 has 15 residues. Germline CDR1 is MDHEN and CDR2 is SYDVKM. Trimming took off 2 bases at V and 4 bases at J, with 14 bases between the two ends.

The rearrangement links TRBV19 to TRBJ2-2; 10 bases align to TRBD1. CDR1 and CDR2 (germline): LNHDA, SQIVND (reference sequence). After removal of 3 bases from V and 0 bases from J, the junction contained 10 bases not matched to a gene. CDR3 length: 19 residues. The CDR3 loop reads CASSIFYRDRGANTGELFF. As DNA, the CDR3 is TGTGCCAGTAGTATTTTCTATCGGGACAGGGGCGCGAACACCGGGGAGCTGTTTTTT.

The J gene is TRBJ1-2, the V gene TRBV7-9; 8 nucleotides line up with TRBD1. The V gene's germline CDR1 is SEHNR and CDR2 FQNEAQ (reference sequence). The V gene end was trimmed by 5 bases and the J gene end by 0 bases; junction bases not matched to a gene: 8. CDR3 length: 16 residues. CDR3 coding DNA: TGTGCCAGCAGCCGAAATTCAGGGGGCACTAACTATGGCTACACCTTC. This sequence encodes CASSRNSGGTNYGYTF.

This chain links TRBV7-3 with TRBJ2-1, with TRBD2 matching over 10 bases. Trimming removed 3 bases from V and 3 bases from J; junction bases left unmatched: 5. Germline V gene lookup returns CDR1 SGHTA and CDR2 FQGTGA. This CDR3 has 16 residues. Written as DNA, the CDR3 is TGTGCCAGCAGCTTTACTAGCGGGGTAGGCTACAATGAGCAGTTCTTC. Protein product: CASSFTSGVGYNEQFF.

The chain carries TRBV27 and TRBJ1-5, with 7 bases that match TRBD1. Germline-derived CDR1 and CDR2 are MNHEY and SMNVEV (reference sequence). The CDR3 loop spans 15 amino acids. Germline trimming cut 5 bases from V and 6 bases from J; bases unmatched to any gene: 10. As DNA, the CDR3 is TGTGCCAGCAGTGAAACACAGGGGTTAGGTCAGCCCCAGCATTTT. Its translation is CASSETQGLGQPQHF.

The chain combines TRBV6-1 with TRBJ1-5, with D possibly being TRBD1 (5 bases). Between the trimmed V and J ends, which lost 3 bases and 0 bases, there was a span of 12 bases. The germline gives CDR1 MNHNS, CDR2 SASEGT. The length of the CDR3 is 16 residues. CDR3 residues: CASSDGTYYSNQPQHF. The DNA of the CDR3 is TGTGCCAGCAGTGATGGGACTTACTATAGCAATCAGCCCCAGCATTTT.

This rearrangement joins TRBV19 to TRBJ2-3; D is unresolved. Trimming removed 4 bases from V and 4 bases from J, with 18 bases in between. The CDR3 totals 16 residues. The germline V gene has CDR1 LNHDA and CDR2 SQIVND (reference sequence). For the CDR3, the DNA is TGTGCCAGTAGTACCCCCCGTGATAGCAGATCAGATACGCAGTATTTT. Amino acids: CASSTPRDSRSDTQYF.

The chain is built from TRBV6-6 and TRBJ2-3, with D possibly TRBD1 on 5 matching bases. The germline V gene has CDR1 MNHNY and CDR2 SVGAGI (reference sequence). V was pared by 4 bases and J by 2 bases, with 10 bases between. The CDR3 has 14 residues. CDR3 residues: CASSSDSLTDTQYF. The CDR3 DNA follows: TGTGCCAGCAGTTCCGACAGCCTCACAGATACGCAGTATTTT.

The CDR3 spells CASSSGTGHTDTQYF. For the CDR3, the DNA is TGTGCCAGTAGTTCCGGGACAGGACACACAGATACGCAGTATTTT. The rearrangement uses TRBV19 and TRBJ2-3; 8 bases fit TRBD1. V lost 5 bases, J lost 2 bases, and 6 bases stayed unmatched. Germline CDR1 is LNHDA and CDR2 is SQIVND (reference sequence). This CDR3 has 15 amino acids. Full variable domain (remainder filled in from reference TRBV19 and TRBJ2-3): DGGITQSPKYLFRKEGQNVTLSCEQNLNHDAMYWYRQDPGQGLRLIYYSQIVNDFQKGDIAEGYSVSREKKESFPLTVTSAQKNPTAFYLCASSSGTGHTDTQYFGPGTRLTVL.

The V gene is TRBV2, the J gene TRBJ1-1, with 9 bases matching TRBD1. With V trimmed by 7 bases and J by 5 bases, 5 bases remained unmatched. Germline V gene sequence: CDR1 SNHLY, CDR2 FYNNEI. The CDR3 is 13 residues long. CDR3 DNA sequence: TGTGCCAGCATCAAGACAGGGGGTACTGAAGCTTTCTTT. Its protein is CASIKTGGTEAFF.

In DNA form, the CDR3 reads TGCAGCGCCTCCGACAGGGCTACCTACGAGCAGTACTTC. It yields the protein CSASDRATYEQYF. The genes are TRBV29-1 and TRBJ2-7, with 7 bases aligning to TRBD1. The CDR3 sequence is 13 residues long. The V segment lost 7 bases and the J segment 2 bases; nucleotides outside the gene matches: 8. CDR1 SQVTM and CDR2 ANQGSEA come from the germline V gene.

V and J are TRBV15 and TRBJ1-2; TRBD1 aligns across 10 bases. V shed 0 bases, J shed 5 bases, and the junction held 9 bases outside the gene matches. The CDR3 runs 17 residues. The germline V gene encodes CDR1 LNHNV and CDR2 YYDKDF (reference sequence). CDR3 nucleotides: TGTGCCACCAGCAGAGATCTGGGGACAGGGGAATCGTATGGCTACACCTTC. Residues: CATSRDLGTGESYGYTF.

The CDR3 coding sequence is TGTGCCAGCAGCTTAACAGCGGGAGGGAACAATGAGCAGTTCTTC. Its protein is CASSLTAGGNNEQFF. The genes are TRBV7-2 and TRBJ2-1; TRBD2 matches 10 bases. Germline V CDR1 and CDR2: SGHTA, FQGNSA. The CDR3 contains 15 residues. V shed 2 bases and J 5 bases; nucleotides not matched to a gene: 3. The entire variable domain, with the rest obtained from reference TRBV7-2 and TRBJ2-1, is as follows: GAGVSQSPSNKVTEKGKDVELRCDPISGHTALYWYRQSLGQGLEFLIYFQGNSAPDKSGLPSDRFSAERTGGSVSTLTIQRTQQEDSAVYLCASSLTAGGNNEQFFGPGTRLTVL.

The rearrangement uses TRBV5-1 and TRBJ1-4; no clear D. The CDR3 is 15 residues long. Per the germline V gene, CDR1 is SGHRS and CDR2 is YFSETQ. Deletions cut 0 bases from V and 3 bases from J, with 9 bases between. This chain's CDR3 is CASSLDGEPNEKLFF. The DNA of the CDR3 is TGCGCCAGCAGCTTGGACGGGGAACCTAATGAAAAACTGTTTTTT.

The chain joins TRBV9 to TRBJ2-1; 7 bases agree with TRBD1. Germline CDR1 SGDLS, CDR2 YYNGEE. V was clipped by 4 bases and J by 6 bases; unmatched bases: 10. The CDR3 totals 15 residues. Written as DNA, the CDR3 is TGTGCCAGCAGCCCCCGCCCCGGACAGGTCAATGAGCAGTTCTTC. Translating it yields CASSPRPGQVNEQFF.

The gene calls are TRBV5-1 and TRBJ2-3; 8 bases map to TRBD1. Losses at the gene ends were 4 bases for V and 3 bases for J; bases not matched to a gene: 10. This CDR3 region has 16 residues. Germline-derived CDR1 and CDR2 are SGHRS and YFSETQ. The CDR3 nucleotides read TGCGCCAGCAGCCAAGGACAGGGAGAAGTGACAGATACGCAGTATTTT. As protein: CASSQGQGEVTDTQYF.